A selection of T cell receptor beta chains follows, all from one sample in a study of shared clonotypes between healthy human individuals. Some clones are missing from TCRdb's copy, which holds only in-frame ones; the method was immunoSEQ multiplex PCR. This sample has roughly 2.5 million clones; 85% to 95% occur once, and the top ten carry 0.13% to 0.15%. The sequencing sample was made of naive CD4+ T cells sorted from blood. The receptors derive from a man between 18 and 29 years old in good health. Each CDR3 is given with its conserved first and last residue. D genes are given only for firm matches. Clone size is shown for a subset of rows, as once, few, many or a class of expanded clone.

TRBJ1-1 | NA | 15 | TRBV7-9 | TRBD1 | CASSLGTGMDTEAFF | TGTGCCAGCAGCTTAGGGACAGGGATGGACACTGAAGCTTTCTTT
TRBJ2-5 | NA | 15 | TRBV19 | TRBD1 | CASSIDRGVQETQYF | TGTGCCAGTAGTATCGACAGGGGGGTACAAGAGACCCAGTACTTC
TRBJ2-1 | NA | 12 | TRBV12-5 | NA | CASGTGFNEQFF | TGTGCTAGTGGTACAGGGTTCAATGAGCAGTTCTTC
TRBJ1-2 | once | 15 | TRBV5-5 | NA | CASSLNAPPNYGYTF | TGTGCCAGCAGCTTGAATGCACCTCCTAACTATGGCTACACCTTC
TRBJ2-7 | NA | 11 | TRBV29-1 | TRBD2 | CSVSRGGEQYF | TGCAGCGTCTCGCGGGGGGGAGAGCAGTACTTC
TRBJ2-1 | NA | 13 | TRBV11-2 | NA | CASSSSSYNEQFF | TGTGCCAGCAGCTCTAGCTCCTACAATGAGCAGTTCTTC
TRBJ1-1 | NA | 16 | TRBV4-3 | NA | CASSQGPELMNTEAFF | TGCGCCAGCAGCCAAGGGCCGGAGCTGATGAACACTGAAGCTTTCTTT
TRBJ2-4 | NA | 16 | TRBV25-1 | NA | CASSGKKGPAKNIQYF | TGTGCCAGCAGTGGGAAGAAGGGACCAGCCAAAAACATTCAGTACTTC
TRBJ2-7 | NA | 15 | TRBV6-6 | NA | CASSYSPVGPYEQYF | TGTGCCAGCAGTTACTCGCCAGTGGGCCCCTACGAGCAGTACTTC
TRBJ1-4 | NA | 14 | TRBV27 | NA | CASSLLGRNEKLFF | TGTGCCAGCAGTTTGCTAGGCCGTAATGAAAAACTGTTTTTT
TRBJ1-6 | NA | 14 | TRBV30 | TRBD1 | CAWRGQGDNSPLHF | TGTGCCTGGAGAGGACAGGGGGATAATTCACCCCTCCACTTT
TRBJ2-3 | NA | 16 | TRBV2 | TRBD2 | CASSLPASGGTDTQYF | TGTGCCAGCAGCCTCCCCGCTAGCGGGGGCACAGATACGCAGTATTTT
TRBJ1-5 | NA | 15 | TRBV5-5 | NA | CASSPQGPSNQPQHF | TGTGCCAGCAGCCCTCAGGGACCTAGCAATCAGCCCCAGCATTTT
TRBJ2-1 | NA | 14 | TRBV4-3 | TRBD1 | CASSLSDRNNEQFF | TGCGCCAGCAGCCTTTCGGACAGGAACAATGAGCAGTTCTTC
TRBJ2-1 | NA | 17 | TRBV5-6 | TRBD2 | CASSLGSGTSAYNEQFF | TGTGCCAGCAGCTTGGGGTCCGGGACTAGCGCCTACAATGAGCAGTTCTTC
TRBJ1-1 | NA | 14 | TRBV11-2 | NA | CASSWGEVNTEAFF | TGTGCCAGCAGCTGGGGGGAGGTGAACACTGAAGCTTTCTTT
TRBJ2-7 | NA | 15 | TRBV19 | TRBD1 | CASSRHGQGFSEQYF | TGTGCCAGTAGCCGACATGGACAGGGATTCTCCGAGCAGTACTTC
TRBJ2-1 | NA | 15 | TRBV10-3 | TRBD2 | CAISESRTSAIEQFF | TGTGCCATCAGTGAGTCGAGGACTAGCGCGATTGAGCAGTTCTTC
TRBJ1-6 | NA | 15 | TRBV30 | NA | CAWSPRRSGNSPLHF | TGTGCCTGGAGTCCACGACGGTCAGGGAATTCACCCCTCCACTTT
TRBJ2-7 | NA | 14 | TRBV2 | TRBD2 | CANGRSGRAYEQYF | TGTGCCAACGGAAGGAGCGGGAGGGCCTACGAGCAGTACTTC
TRBJ2-1 | NA | 15 | TRBV5-6 | NA | CASSFTELAYNEQFF | TGTGCCAGCAGCTTTACAGAATTAGCATACAATGAGCAGTTCTTC
TRBJ2-3 | NA | 15 | TRBV11-2 | NA | CASSLVRGSTDTQYF | TGTGCCAGCAGCTTAGTAAGGGGTAGCACAGATACGCAGTATTTT
TRBJ2-7 | NA | 22 | TRBV9 | TRBD1 | CASSYRTDRGGFGCFPRLEQYF | TGTGCCAGCAGCTATAGGACAGACAGGGGAGGTTTTGGTTGTTTCCCGAGGCTCGAGCAGTACTTC
TRBJ2-7 | NA | 14 | TRBV7-9 | NA | CASSPLTAGGEQYF | TGTGCCAGCAGCCCGTTGACAGCCGGCGGGGAGCAGTACTTC
TRBJ2-2 | NA | 17 | TRBV5-4 | TRBD1 | CASSLGSRGPGTGELFF | TGTGCCAGCAGCTTGGGTTCGAGGGGGCCGGGCACCGGGGAGCTGTTTTTT
TRBJ1-2 | NA | 14 | TRBV5-1 | NA | CASSPGPSNYGYTF | TGCGCCAGCAGTCCCGGGCCCTCTAACTATGGCTACACCTTC
TRBJ1-1 | NA | 14 | TRBV6-1 | TRBD1 | CASSTRQGAAEAFF | TGTGCCAGCAGTACACGACAGGGGGCGGCTGAAGCTTTCTTT
TRBJ1-5 | NA | 16 | TRBV4-1 | NA | CASSQGGRQANQPQHF | TGCGCCAGCAGCCAAGGGGGGCGACAGGCCAATCAGCCCCAGCATTTT
TRBJ2-5 | once | 13 | TRBV6-1 | NA | CASRSPGQETQYF | TGTGCCAGCAGATCCCCGGGTCAAGAGACCCAGTACTTC
TRBJ2-1 | NA | 14 | TRBV7-2 | NA | CASSLARGYNEQFF | TGTGCCAGCAGCTTAGCTCGGGGGTACAATGAGCAGTTCTTC
TRBJ2-5 | NA | 15 | TRBV29-1 | NA | CSVRRGSSPGETQYF | TGCAGCGTCCGTAGGGGCTCCTCTCCCGGGGAGACCCAGTACTTC
TRBJ2-6 | NA | 15 | TRBV18 | NA | CASSQPGAGANVLTF | TGTGCCAGCTCACAGCCGGGGGCTGGGGCCAACGTCCTGACTTTC
TRBJ2-1 | NA | 13 | TRBV5-4 | NA | CASSRQDYNEQFF | TGTGCCAGCAGTCGACAGGACTACAATGAGCAGTTCTTC
TRBJ2-3 | NA | 15 | TRBV19 | TRBD2 | CASSFLAAATDTQYF | TGTGCCAGTAGTTTCCTAGCGGCAGCCACAGATACGCAGTATTTT
TRBJ2-7 | NA | 16 | TRBV28 | TRBD2 | CASSLSVAGGRSEQYF | TGTGCCAGCAGTTTATCGGTAGCGGGGGGGCGTTCCGAGCAGTACTTC
TRBJ1-1 | NA | 15 | TRBV19 | NA | CASRVGQQINTEAFF | TGTGCCAGTAGGGTGGGGCAACAGATTAACACTGAAGCTTTCTTT